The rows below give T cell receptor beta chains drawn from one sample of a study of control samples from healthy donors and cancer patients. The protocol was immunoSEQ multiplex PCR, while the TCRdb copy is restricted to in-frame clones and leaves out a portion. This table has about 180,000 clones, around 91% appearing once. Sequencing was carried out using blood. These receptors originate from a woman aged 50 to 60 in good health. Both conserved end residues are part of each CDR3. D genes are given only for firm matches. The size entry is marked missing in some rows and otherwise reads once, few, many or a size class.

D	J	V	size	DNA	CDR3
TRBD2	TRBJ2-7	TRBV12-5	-	TGTGCTAGTGCCACGACTAGCGGGAGTCCCAACGAGCAGTACTTC	CASATTSGSPNEQYF
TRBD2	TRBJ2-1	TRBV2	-	TGTGCCAGCAGACCACTAGCGGGAGGGTATGGTGAGCAGTTCTTC	CASRPLAGGYGEQFF
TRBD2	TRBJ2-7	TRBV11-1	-	TGTGCCAGCAGCTTCCCAGCGGGGGACTACGAGCAGTACTTC	CASSFPAGDYEQYF
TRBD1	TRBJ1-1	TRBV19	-	TGTGCCAGTAGTAGCAGGGGGCGGAGGGACACTGAAGCTTTCTTT	CASSSRGRRDTEAFF
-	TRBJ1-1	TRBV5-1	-	TGCGCCAGCAGCTTGGAGGCTCAGACGAACACTGAAGCTTTCTTT	CASSLEAQTNTEAFF
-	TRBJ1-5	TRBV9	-	TGTGCCAGCACCCCGCGGGGGATTGGCCCCCAGCATTTT	CASTPRGIGPQHF
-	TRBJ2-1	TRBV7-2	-	TGTGCCAGCAGCCTCCGGGACGGAGGCGCCAATGAGCAGTTCTTC	CASSLRDGGANEQFF
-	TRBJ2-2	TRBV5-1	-	TGCGCCAGCAGCTTGGCCGCGAACACCGGGGAGCTGTTTTTT	CASSLAANTGELFF
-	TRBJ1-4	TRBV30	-	TGTGCCTGGAGTGTGATGGGGGGGGCTAATGAAAAACTGTTTTTT	CAWSVMGGANEKLFF
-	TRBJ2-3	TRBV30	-	TGTGCCTGGGCCCTAGGGGGGACGGATACGCAGTATTTT	CAWALGGTDTQYF
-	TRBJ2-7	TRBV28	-	TGTGCCAGCAGTTTTTTGAGTCCGAAGGAGCAGTACTTC	CASSFLSPKEQYF
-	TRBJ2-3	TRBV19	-	TGTGCCAGTAGCCTTACCACAGGTGCAGCGGGCACAGATACGCAGTATTTT	CASSLTTGAAGTDTQYF
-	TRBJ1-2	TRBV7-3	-	TGTGCCAGCAGCTCCGAACCGGTTAAGGCTAACTATGGCTACACCTTC	CASSSEPVKANYGYTF
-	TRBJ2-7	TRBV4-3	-	TGCGCCAGCAGCCAAGATTTACAGTCCTACGAGCAGTACTTC	CASSQDLQSYEQYF
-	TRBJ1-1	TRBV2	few	TGTGCCAGCAGTCGAAGAGAGGAAGCTTTCTTT	CASSRREEAFF
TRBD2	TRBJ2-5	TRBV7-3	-	TGTGCCAGCAGCCGATTACCCCTGGCTAGCGGACAAGAGACCCAGTACTTC	CASSRLPLASGQETQYF
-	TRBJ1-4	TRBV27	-	TGTGCCAGCAGTTTTATCGGGGAAAAACTGTTTTTT	CASSFIGEKLFF
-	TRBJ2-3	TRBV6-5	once	TGTGCCAGCAGCATCGCGTCCCGGACAGATACGCAGTATTTT	CASSIASRTDTQYF
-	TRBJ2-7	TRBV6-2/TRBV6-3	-	TGTGCCAGCACCCCACCCCGCATCTACGAGCAGTACTTC	CASTPPRIYEQYF
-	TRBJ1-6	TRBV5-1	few	TGCGCCAGCAGCTTAGAGCCGGGACAAGGAAATTCACCCCTCCACTTT	CASSLEPGQGNSPLHF
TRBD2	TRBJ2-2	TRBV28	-	TGTGCCAGCAGTTTACTAGCGGGGGGCCCGAACACCGGGGAGCTGTTTTTT	CASSLLAGGPNTGELFF
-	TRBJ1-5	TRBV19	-	TGTGCCAGTAGTATTCCGTCGGGGAATCAGCCCCAGCATTTT	CASSIPSGNQPQHF
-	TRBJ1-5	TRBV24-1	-	TGTGCCACCAGTGAAACCGGGCCCTCCGCCTATAGCAATCAGCCCCAGCATTTT	CATSETGPSAYSNQPQHF
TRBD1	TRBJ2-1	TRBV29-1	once	TGCAGCGTTGGGACAGGGTGGGCCTACAATGAGCAGTTCTTC	CSVGTGWAYNEQFF
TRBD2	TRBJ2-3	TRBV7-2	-	TGTGCCAGCAGCTTAGCCGGAGCGGGAGCGAGCACAGATACGCAGTATTTT	CASSLAGAGASTDTQYF
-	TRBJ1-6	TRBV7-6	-	TGTGCCAGCAGCCCACGTGGGGGGGCGCGTTCACCCCTCCACTTT	CASSPRGGARSPLHF
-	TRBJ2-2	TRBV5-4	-	TGTGCCAGCAGAGCAGGGTCCACCGGGGAGCTGTTTTTT	CASRAGSTGELFF
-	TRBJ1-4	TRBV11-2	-	TGTGCCAGCAGCTTAGTCGGAATGACCCCAGCGGGGTGGGATGAAAAACTGTTTTTT	CASSLVGMTPAGWDEKLFF
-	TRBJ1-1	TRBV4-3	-	TGCGCCAGCAGCCAAGATATCGCAGGGATAATGAACACTGAAGCTTTCTTT	CASSQDIAGIMNTEAFF
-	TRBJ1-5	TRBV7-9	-	TGTGCCAGCAGCTTGGGGGTTGGCAATCAGCCCCAGCATTTT	CASSLGVGNQPQHF
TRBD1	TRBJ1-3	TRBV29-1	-	TGCAGCGTTGGGGGGACAGGGGGCTTAACTGGAAACACCATATATTTT	CSVGGTGGLTGNTIYF
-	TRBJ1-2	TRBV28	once	TGTGCCAGCAGTTTGCAGGCCGGGGCCTTCTATGGCTACACCTTC	CASSLQAGAFYGYTF
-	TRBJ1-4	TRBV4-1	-	TGCGCCAGCAGCCAACCGACGAGAACTAATGAAAAACTGTTTTTT	CASSQPTRTNEKLFF
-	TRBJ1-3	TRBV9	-	TGTGCCAGCAGCGTCGGGGAGACCGGAAACACCATATATTTT	CASSVGETGNTIYF
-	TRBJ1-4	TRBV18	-	TGTGCCAGCTCACCTTGGGCCACAAGAGGGTACTATTTTTTT	CASSPWATRGYYFF
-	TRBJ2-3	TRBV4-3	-	TGCGCCAGCAGCCCCGGGAGAACAGATACGCAGTATTTT	CASSPGRTDTQYF
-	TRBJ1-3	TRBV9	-	TGTGCCAGCAGTGAGGACGGTTACTCTGGAAACACCATATATTTT	CASSEDGYSGNTIYF
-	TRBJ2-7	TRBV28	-	TGTGCCAGCAGCCCCCGTACGAGCTACGAGCAGTACTTC	CASSPRTSYEQYF
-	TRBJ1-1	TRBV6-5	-	TGTGCCAGCAGTTACTCCTCGGCTGGGACTGAAGCTTTCTTT	CASSYSSAGTEAFF
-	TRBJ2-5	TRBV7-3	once	TGTGCCAGCAGCTCCGGACGCGGAGAGACCCAGTACTTC	CASSSGRGETQYF
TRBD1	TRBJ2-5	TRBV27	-	TGTGCCAGCCGGGACAGGGGGTCTCAAGAGACCCAGTACTTC	CASRDRGSQETQYF
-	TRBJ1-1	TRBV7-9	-	TGTGCCAGCAGCTTCGGACATCGGAACACTGAAGCTTTCTTT	CASSFGHRNTEAFF
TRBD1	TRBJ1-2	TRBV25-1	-	TGTGCCAGCAGTGAGGGACAGGGCTATGGCTACACCTTC	CASSEGQGYGYTF
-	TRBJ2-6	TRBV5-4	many	TGTGCCAGCAGCTCGACAGCCGCCGGGGCCAACGTCCTGACTTTC	CASSSTAAGANVLTF